This is a list of T cell receptor beta chains from one sample in a study of CD8+ T cells in alopecia areata. Some clones are missing from TCRdb's copy, which holds only in-frame ones; the method was immunoSEQ multiplex PCR. The repertoire has 180,000 or so clones, about 53% of them found once; the top ten carry 9.5% to 14%. Source: CD8+ T cells sorted from blood, taken at week 24, from a patient treated with tofacitinib. The receptor set was obtained from a human donor with alopecia areata. Each CDR3 is given with its conserved first and last residue. A D gene is named only where the DNA matches it firmly. Clone size is not always given. Where it is, it says once, few, many or a class for expanded clones.

TRBJ2-1 . TRBV4-3 . TGCGCCAGCAGCCTGTCCCTCCGAAATGAGCAGTTCTTC CASSLSLRNEQFF
TRBJ1-1 . TRBV4-3 . TGCGCCAGCAGCCAAGATTACGGACAATATGTAACTGAAGCTTTCTTT CASSQDYGQYVTEAFF
TRBJ1-2 once TRBV12-5 TRBD1 TGTGCTAGTGGTTTGGGAACCCAGGGGGCCTATGGCTACACCTTC CASGLGTQGAYGYTF
TRBJ2-7 few TRBV29-1 . TGCAGCGTTGAGGGTGAAGCCTACGAGCAGTACTTC CSVEGEAYEQYF
TRBJ1-3 few TRBV30 . TGTGCCTGGAGTGCGGGGGCTGGAAACACCATATATTTT CAWSAGAGNTIYF
TRBJ2-5 . TRBV11-2 TRBD2 TGTGCCAGCAGCTTATATCGGGGGGGCCTAGAGACCCAGTACTTC CASSLYRGGLETQYF
TRBJ1-5 few TRBV15 . TGTGCCACCAGCAGAGAGTCGGGGAGCAATCAGCCCCAGCATTTT CATSRESGSNQPQHF
TRBJ2-1 . TRBV5-6 . TGTGCCAGCAGCTTCAACCGGGACTGGCTGTACAATGAGCAGTTCTTC CASSFNRDWLYNEQFF
TRBJ1-1 . TRBV6-6 . TGTGCCAGCAGTCCCGACTCAGCCGGCACTGAAGCTTTCTTT CASSPDSAGTEAFF
TRBJ1-1 . TRBV7-9 . TGTGCCAGCAGCTTCTCGCCCGTCGACCGTGAGAAAGCTTTCTTT CASSFSPVDREKAFF
TRBJ1-2 . TRBV2 TRBD1 TGTGCCAGGCTAACGACCAGGGGGCGAAACTATGGCTACACCTTC CARLTTRGRNYGYTF
TRBJ2-1 . TRBV29-1 TRBD2 TGCAGCGGGGGGGGTCTAAGTTCCTACAATGAGCAGTTCTTC CSGGGLSSYNEQFF
TRBJ2-7 . TRBV29-1 TRBD1 TGCAGCGTCGTGACAGGGGAAACACTCGAGCAGTACTTC CSVVTGETLEQYF
TRBJ1-4 . TRBV15 . TGTGCCACCAGCAGAGACAGGGGTGAAAAACTGTTTTTT CATSRDRGEKLFF